These 17 T cell receptor beta chains share one sample of origin, sequenced in a study of monozygotic twins with inflammatory bowel disease (dated by TCRdb to between 2017 and 2020). Libraries were prepared through 5' RACE. The listed sequencing device is Illumina HiSeq 2500. Each entry corresponds to one CDR3 protein sequence from reads that TCRdb reprocessed, and DNA is not given. The sample table includes roughly 150,000 distinct CDR3 sequences. In total, the top ten clones hold 2% to 2.5% of the sample. The sample taken for sequencing was blood. Receptors were obtained from a human donor with ulcerative colitis or Crohn's disease, or a healthy co-twin of an affected twin (not recorded which).

This chain joins TRBV5-1 and TRBJ1-6. Germline V gene data show CDR1 as SGHRS and CDR2 as YFSETQ. This CDR3 is built from 17 residues. The CDR3 is CASSLTTISRNNSPLHF.

This sequence joins TRBV7-3 and TRBJ1-2; TCRdb lists TRBD1, though no DNA is available to test this call. The germline V gene encodes CDR1 SGHTA and CDR2 FQGTGA. CDR3 size: 15 residues. Here the CDR3 reads CASSASPTGFGGYTF. Filled out from reference TRBV7-3 and TRBJ1-2, the complete variable domain reads GAGVSQTPSNKVTEKGKYVELRCDPISGHTALYWYRQSLGQGPEFLIYFQGTGAADDSGLPNDRFFAVRPEGSVSTLKIQRTERGDSAVYLCASSASPTGFGGYTFGSGTRLTVV.

V is TRBV15 and J is TRBJ1-5; the TCRdb D gene call, TRBD1, has no DNA to confirm it. The CDR3 runs 17 residues. CDR1 is LNHNV and CDR2 is YYDKDF in the germline V gene (reference sequence). CDR3 loop: CATRRGGGGARNQPQHF. The full variable domain, in which reference TRBV15 and TRBJ1-5 provide the parts outside the CDR3, is DAMVIQNPRYQVTQFGKPVTLSCSQTLNHNVMYWYQQKSSQAPKLLFHYYDKDFNNEADTPDNFQSRRPNTSFCFLDIRSPGLGDTAMYLCATRRGGGGARNQPQHFGDGTRLSIL.

V is TRBV3-1 and J is TRBJ1-1; TCRdb lists TRBD1, though no DNA is available to test this call. The CDR3 runs to 14 residues. The germline V gene encodes CDR1 LGHDT and CDR2 YNNKEL (reference sequence). CDR3 in amino acids: CASSQAYRQVGPFF.

The genes are TRBV6-1 and TRBJ2-5; lacking DNA, the TRBD2 call made by TCRdb goes unchecked. The germline V gene encodes CDR1 MNHNS and CDR2 SASEGT. The CDR3 contains 15 residues. The CDR3 region is CASRSAGGNQETQYF.

This sequence joins TRBV20-1 and TRBJ1-2. The CDR3 contains 11 residues. CDR1 and CDR2 (germline): DFQATT, SNEGSKA (reference sequence). The CDR3 loop reads CSARGLGGYTF.

This chain connects TRBV5-1 to TRBJ1-6; checking the TCRdb D call of TRBD1 is not possible without DNA. CDR3 length equals 16 residues. Looked up from germline, CDR1 is SGHRS and CDR2 is YFSETQ. This CDR3 reads CASSLVAGVPGSPLHF.

V is TRBV19 and J is TRBJ1-5; lacking DNA, the TRBD1 call made by TCRdb goes unchecked. The V gene's germline CDR1 is LNHDA and CDR2 SQIVND (reference sequence). This CDR3 is built from 16 residues. The CDR3 loop reads CASSIRDVAAGGPQHF.

The rearrangement joins TRBV15 to TRBJ1-2. Looked up from germline, CDR1 is LNHNV and CDR2 is YYDKDF (reference sequence). The CDR3 runs to 14 residues. CDR3 sequence: CATSRDRGVYGYTF.

The chain employs TRBV25-1 and TRBJ2-3. The CDR3 totals 15 residues. Germline V gives CDR1 MGHDK, CDR2 SYGVNS. The CDR3 protein is CASSPRSDYTDTQYF.

The CDR3 sequence: CASSLAPAGQETQYF. This chain connects TRBV7-6 to TRBJ2-5; TCRdb returns TRBD2, unconfirmable since there is no DNA. The CDR3 extends over 15 amino acids. Germline V gene lookup returns CDR1 SGHVS and CDR2 FNYEAQ.

V gene TRBV18 combines with J gene TRBJ1-1; TCRdb selects TRBD1, and the lack of DNA leaves this call unchecked. Germline V gives CDR1 KGHSH, CDR2 LQKENI. There are 16 residues in the CDR3. This chain's CDR3 is CASSPTRGHRGTEAFF.

The chain uses TRBV7-2 and TRBJ2-5; TCRdb picks TRBD2, but there is no DNA to check that call. The germline CDR1 and CDR2 sequences are SGHTA and FQGNSA. CDR3 length: 16 residues. The CDR3 loop reads CASSYQRGGIQETQYF.

This chain connects TRBV24-1 to TRBJ2-7. This CDR3 spans 14 amino acids. CDR1 and CDR2 (germline): KGHDR, SFDVKD. The CDR3 is CATSDPKKAYEQYF.

This chain joins TRBV6-4 and TRBJ2-1; no DNA is available, so the TRBD1 call from TCRdb remains unchecked. Germline V gene sequence: CDR1 MRHNA, CDR2 SNTAGT. The length of the CDR3 is 17 residues. Here the CDR3 reads CASSRTGEPYSYNEQFF.

The CDR3: CASSLYDSSPFPISTYQETQYF. J is TRBJ2-5 and V is TRBV27; TCRdb gives TRBD1 as the D gene, but with no DNA this cannot be confirmed. The CDR3 extends over 22 amino acids. CDR1 MNHEY and CDR2 SMNVEV come from the germline V gene (reference sequence).

The chain links TRBV6-5 to TRBJ1-1; the TRBD1 assignment by TCRdb is unverifiable without DNA. Germline V gene lookup returns CDR1 MNHEY and CDR2 SVGAGI. This CDR3 has 16 amino acids. The CDR3 reads CASRTQGLVRGTEAFF.